This TCR beta chain is from a study of response to subunit inactivated influenza vaccine. TCRdb redid the calling of the RT-PCR reads with MiXCR, one entry per CDR3 protein. The sample yields around 580,000 distinct CDR3 sequences, roughly 10% seen once. Study-level findings and limits: Authors suggested that a seasonal influenza vaccination recruits few new T cells each time.

This clonotype was seen only a few times. Antigen: not known. The specimen was PBMCs from blood, collected on the day of vaccination. The origin of this receptor is a man aged 45 to 65 who received an inactivated influenza vaccine.

CDR3 sequence (DNA): TGTGCCTGGAATTGGGCTGGGGCCAACGTCCTGACTTTC. Encoded protein: CAWNWAGANVLTF. The rearrangement uses TRBV30 and TRBJ2-6; no clear D. This CDR3 has 13 residues. V shed 4 bases and J shed 2 bases, with 6 bases lying between them. The germline gives CDR1 GTSNPN, CDR2 SVGIG (reference sequence). Complete variable domain (other parts from reference TRBV30 and TRBJ2-6): SQTIHQWPATLVQPVGSPLSLECTVEGTSNPNLYWYRQAAGRGLQLLFYSVGIGQISSEVPQNLSASRPQDRQFILSSKKLLLSDSGFYLCAWNWAGANVLTFGAGSRLTVL.